This T cell receptor beta chain was sequenced in a study of pediatric ulcerative colitis. Germline V gene sequence: CDR1 LNHDA, CDR2 SQIVND (reference sequence). The CDR3 spans 16 residues. Trimming removed 6 bases at V and 2 bases at J, with 19 bases between. The assay was run at survey level. The data were produced by immunoSEQ multiplex PCR, yet TCRdb's version contains in-frame clones alone and is incomplete. The sample has approximately 32,000 clones, around 82% seen once. The source of this sequence is a boy aged 5-17 years with severe ulcerative colitis. Sequencing was carried out using blood. The chain links TRBV19 to TRBJ1-2, with D hard to call. CDR3 residues: CASSPLSGGLNYGYTF. The CDR3 nucleotides read TGTGCCAGTAGCCCCTTAAGCGGTGGTCTGAACTATGGCTACACCTTC.